This TCR beta chain was recovered during a study of shared clonotypes between healthy human individuals. Study-wide context: Researchers assigned three CD4 naive, three CD4 memory, two CD8 naive and one CD8 memory plate to each donor. Findings and caveats of the study: Incompleteness in sorted-subset sequencing, despite large depth, was shown by rarefaction. Few donors restricted represented genetic and exposure-history diversity.

Regarding this clone: Its antigen is not identified.

This CDR3 is 19 amino acids long. With 4 bases removed from V and 1 base from J, the gap between germline ends came to 23 bases. Germline V gives CDR1 SGHTA, CDR2 FQGNSA. Using immunoSEQ multiplex PCR, the repertoire was profiled, and TCRdb retains in-frame clones only, with some absent. The data show about 1.5 million clones, about 98% seen once. What was sequenced was naive CD4+ T cells sorted from blood. Subset noted: CD45RA+ positively selected. This receptor was obtained from a man aged 25 to 40 in good health. V usage is TRBV7-2 and J usage is TRBJ2-1; D is tentatively TRBD1 or TRBD2 (6 bases each). The CDR3 region is CASSSRVGGRGDSYNEQFF. The DNA for the CDR3 is TGTGCCAGCAGCTCTAGAGTCGGGGGCAGGGGCGATTCCTACAATGAGCAGTTCTTC.